Listed below are T cell receptor beta chains from one sample, sequenced in a study of glioma-infiltrating T cells. Each CDR3 protein is one row after TCRdb ran MiXCR on the multiplex PCR reads. The data show some 190,000 distinct CDR3 sequences, with around 32% seen just once and 20% to 25% held by the top ten. Sequenced input: glioma tissue, nonneoplastic brain tissue, or PBMCs (not recorded which). The receptors shown here come from a human donor with low-grade glioma or glioblastoma, undergoing nonglioma brain surgery, or in good health (not recorded which). The CDR3 runs from the conserved cysteine through the conserved F or W. A D gene is named only where the DNA matches it firmly. Clone size is stated in some rows and not others, as once, few, many or a class when expanded.

D,J,size,V,DNA,CDR3
NA,TRBJ2-3,many,TRBV7-2,TGTGCCAGCAGCTCTGTCCCCCTCTCGACTAGTTTCAATACGCAGTATTTT,CASSSVPLSTSFNTQYF
NA,TRBJ1-1,few,TRBV29-1,TGCAGCTTGGGAGGGGGGGAAACTGAAGCTTTCTTT,CSLGGGETEAFF
NA,TRBJ1-2,few,TRBV29-1,TGCAGCGTTGAGGGGGCAGGGCTGAATGGCTACACCTTC,CSVEGAGLNGYTF
NA,TRBJ1-5,many,TRBV2,TGTGCCAGCGGCGGGGTCAATCAGCCCCAGCATTTT,CASGGVNQPQHF
NA,TRBJ2-2,NA,TRBV12-3/TRBV12-4,TGTGCCAGCAGTTTCTTTGGGGACACCGGGGAGCTGTTTTTT,CASSFFGDTGELFF
NA,TRBJ2-7,many,TRBV18,TGTGCCAGCTCACAGGGCCTCTACGAGCAGTACTTC,CASSQGLYEQYF
TRBD2,TRBJ2-5,many,TRBV7-2,TGTGCCAGCAGCTTTCGGGGGGTGGGAGAGACCCAGTACTTC,CASSFRGVGETQYF
NA,TRBJ1-2,many,TRBV24-1,TGTGCCACCAGTGACGGCCCGGACAGTAACTATGGCTACACCTTC,CATSDGPDSNYGYTF
TRBD2,TRBJ2-1,many,TRBV6-2/TRBV6-3,TGTGCCAGCAGCCGGTGGACGGGAGGGTACTACAATAAGCAGTTCTTC,CASSRWTGGYYNKQFF
NA,TRBJ2-3,NA,TRBV28,TGTGCCAGCAGTCAGGCCGATAGAATTTCGGGACGCCTCACATATACGCAGTATTTT,CASSQADRISGRLTYTQYF
NA,TRBJ2-3,many,TRBV7-2,TGTGCCAGCAGCTGGGGGACAACTACTAGCACAGATACGCAGTATTTT,CASSWGTTTSTDTQYF
NA,TRBJ1-2,many,TRBV6-2/TRBV6-3,TGTGCCAGCAGTTACGCCTCTGGCTACACCTTC,CASSYASGYTF
TRBD1,TRBJ2-7,NA,TRBV15,TGTGCCGCCAGCAGAGATGGGACAGGGGTCAACGAGCAGTACTTC,CAASRDGTGVNEQYF
NA,TRBJ2-3,NA,TRBV12-5,TGTGCTAGTGGCTTGGTCCCGGGCTTGGCAATCACAGATACGCAGTATTTT,CASGLVPGLAITDTQYF
NA,TRBJ2-7,NA,TRBV29-1,TGCAGAGGTGGGTCTAGTCGCGACGAGCAGTACTTC,CRGGSSRDEQYF
NA,TRBJ1-1,many,TRBV18,TGTGCCAGCTCACCACTCGTCAATAGGGGTCTAAACACTGAAGCTTTCTTT,CASSPLVNRGLNTEAFF
NA,TRBJ2-2,many,TRBV12-3/TRBV12-4,TGTGCCAGCAGTTTCGGGGAGTATAACACCGGGGAGCTGTTTTTT,CASSFGEYNTGELFF
TRBD2,TRBJ2-5,few,TRBV19,TGTGCCAGTAGTATTGCCGGGACTAGCGGCCAAGAGACCCAGTACTTC,CASSIAGTSGQETQYF
TRBD1,TRBJ1-5,NA,TRBV6-5,TGTGCCAGCAGTTACTCGGCCCCCGGGACAGCCGACAATCAGCCCCAGCATTTT,CASSYSAPGTADNQPQHF
NA,TRBJ2-2,many,TRBV5-1,TGCGCCAGCAGCACGGGACACAACACCGGGGAGCTGTTTTTT,CASSTGHNTGELFF
NA,TRBJ2-4,many,TRBV4-3,TGCGCCAGCAGCCTTCTGGGTGACATTCAGTACTTC,CASSLLGDIQYF
NA,TRBJ2-7,many,TRBV6-1,TGTGCCAGCAGTGAGAGGGGGTACGAGCAGTACTTC,CASSERGYEQYF
TRBD1,TRBJ1-1,many,TRBV5-4,TGTGCCAGCAGCTGGGGACAGGGGATGCCCGAAGCTTTCTTT,CASSWGQGMPEAFF
NA,TRBJ1-2,many,TRBV6-1,TGTGCCACCCTAGCCTATGGCTACACCTTC,CATLAYGYTF
NA,TRBJ1-6,many,TRBV7-2,TGTGCCAGCAGCTTATTCAGGGGTAATTCACCCCTCCACTTT,CASSLFRGNSPLHF
NA,TRBJ1-1,many,TRBV4-3,TGCGCCAGCAGCCAAGACTTGGGGCCGTCCACTGAAGCTTTCTTT,CASSQDLGPSTEAFF
TRBD2,TRBJ2-1,NA,TRBV24-1,TGTGCCACCAGTACGAGCGGGAGTAGTAATGAGCAGTTCTTC,CATSTSGSSNEQFF
TRBD2,TRBJ2-7,few,TRBV5-4,TGTGCCAGCAGCTCCGGGACTAGTATCCACGAGCAGTACTTC,CASSSGTSIHEQYF
NA,TRBJ1-2,NA,TRBV27,TGTGCCATCAGTTCGGGGGGCCACTATGGCGACACCTTC,CAISSGGHYGDTF
NA,TRBJ2-1,NA,TRBV7-3,TGTGTTAGCAGCTTTTCGGACAATGAGCAGTTCTTC,CVSSFSDNEQFF
NA,TRBJ2-5,NA,TRBV20-1,TGCAGTGATATAGATGTGTCGGGAGTGTCAGAGACCCAGTACTTC,CSDIDVSGVSETQYF
TRBD2,TRBJ2-1,many,TRBV6-1,TGTGCCAGCAGCCCCGGGACTAGCGGGACGTATGAGCAGTTCTTC,CASSPGTSGTYEQFF
TRBD2,TRBJ2-1,medium-sized,TRBV20-1,TGCAGTGCTAGAAGTTTAGCGGGAGGTGACTACAATGAGCAGTTCTTC,CSARSLAGGDYNEQFF
TRBD2,TRBJ2-7,NA,TRBV19,TGTGCCAGTAGATCCGGGACTAGCGGGACGAACGAGCAGTACTTC,CASRSGTSGTNEQYF
NA,TRBJ2-7,many,TRBV6-1,TGTGCCAGCAGCCCGCGACCCTTTTCCTACGAGCAGTACTTC,CASSPRPFSYEQYF
TRBD2,TRBJ2-1,NA,TRBV4-2,TGTGCCGGCAGCCAAGATGAACTAGCGGACCGGAGAGGCGAGTTCTTC,CAGSQDELADRRGEFF
TRBD2,TRBJ2-3,few,TRBV30,TGTGCCTGGAAGGGCGGGAGAGGGACAGATACGCAGTATTTT,CAWKGGRGTDTQYF
NA,TRBJ2-1,many,TRBV5-4,TGTGCCAGCAGCTTGGCCGGGGAAGTTGAGCAGTTCTTC,CASSLAGEVEQFF
NA,TRBJ2-1,many,TRBV12-3/TRBV12-4,TGTGCCAGCAGCAGGCCGTGGGTAACACAGTTCTTC,CASSRPWVTQFF
NA,TRBJ2-7,many,TRBV7-8,TGTGCCAGCAGTCCATCAGGGAGAGAGCAGTACTTC,CASSPSGREQYF